Below are 18 T cell receptor beta chains sequenced from a single sample in a study of shared clonotypes between healthy human individuals. Data came from immunoSEQ multiplex PCR; TCRdb stores just in-frame clones and leaves some out. Here the sample spans 2 million to 2.5 million clones, around 93% being singletons. Sequenced material: naive CD4+ T cells from PBMCs. Sample subset: CD45RA+ positively selected. These receptors all stem from a man aged 18 to 29 in good health. Some clones in this sample may be carry-over from other donors' samples.

The chain joins TRBV4-1 to TRBJ2-1; 7 bases line up with TRBD2. The CDR3 covers 17 residues. V lost 1 base, J lost 0 bases, and 6 bases stayed unmatched. Germline loops: CDR1 MGHRA, CDR2 YSYEKL. CDR3 nucleotides: TGCGCCAGCAGCCAAGGTCCCGGGAGGACCTCCTACAATGAGCAGTTCTTC. Amino acid sequence: CASSQGPGRTSYNEQFF.

The chain combines TRBV18 with TRBJ2-7; the match to TRBD1 covers 9 bases. The germline V gene encodes CDR1 KGHSH and CDR2 LQKENI. The length of the CDR3 is 15 residues. V was pared by 3 bases and J by 3 bases, with 6 bases of the junction left unmatched. CDR3 sequence (DNA): TGTGCCAGCTCACCTGGAGGGACAGGGTTCTACGAGCAGTACTTC. Translation gives CASSPGGTGFYEQYF.

This rearrangement joins TRBV27 to TRBJ2-7; D ambiguous. V lost 2 bases and J lost 3, with 11 bases in between. CDR1 and CDR2 from the germline V gene are MNHEY and SMNVEV (reference sequence). The CDR3 consists of 14 residues. In DNA, the CDR3 is TGTGCCAGCAGTTTAGGAGCCGGTTACTACGAGCAGTACTTC. Encoded protein: CASSLGAGYYEQYF.

A single count supports this clone. The chain recombines TRBV18 with TRBJ1-2; D is unresolved. CDR1 and CDR2 (germline): KGHSH, LQKENI. The CDR3 length is 15 residues. The V end lost 4 bases, the J end lost 2 bases, and 14 bases lay between the germline ends. The DNA of the CDR3 is TGTGCCAGCTCACTATCCCAAGACGGCAACTATGGCTACACCTTC. Its protein product is CASSLSQDGNYGYTF.

J is TRBJ2-2 and V is TRBV4-3, with TRBD1 identical over 8 bases. Germline lookup yields CDR1 LGHNA and CDR2 YSLEER. The V and J ends lost 2 bases and 7 bases, in that order; junction bases with no gene match: 6. The CDR3 loop spans 15 amino acids. CDR3 region: CASSQLTGGFGELFF. DNA for the CDR3: TGCGCCAGCAGCCAACTTACAGGGGGGTTCGGGGAGCTGTTTTTT.

V is TRBV2 and J is TRBJ1-2; 8 nucleotides agree with TRBD1. The CDR3 has 13 amino acids. Germline CDR1 reads SNHLY; CDR2 reads FYNNEI. V lost 4 bases, J lost 3 bases, and 1 base stayed unmatched. CDR3 amino acids: CASSATGDYGYTF. The CDR3 DNA reads as TGTGCCAGCAGTGCGACAGGGGACTATGGCTACACCTTC.

Notes on this clone: Within the sample, other DNA sequences also encode this same CDR3. The rearrangement links TRBV5-1 to TRBJ2-7, with a possible D match to TRBD2 (6 bases). V gave up 4 bases and J gave up 3 bases, with 14 bases separating them. Looked up from germline, CDR1 is SGHRS and CDR2 is YFSETQ. CDR3 length: 14 amino acids. The DNA for the CDR3 is TGCGCCAGCAGCCCACCGGGACTCGGCTACGAGCAGTACTTC. Residues: CASSPPGLGYEQYF.

This chain joins TRBV15 and TRBJ2-7, with TRBD2 matching over 7 bases. CDR3 length equals 17 residues. V lost 0 bases and J lost 3; bases outside the gene matches: 11. In germline, CDR1 is LNHNV, CDR2 YYDKDF (reference sequence). CDR3 coding DNA: TGTGCCACCAGCAGAGATCCCCGGGTCGCTAGCGGCTACGAGCAGTACTTC. Protein: CATSRDPRVASGYEQYF.

This clone has a single count. V and J are TRBV11-2 and TRBJ2-2, with D unclear. There are 11 residues in the CDR3. Per the germline V gene, CDR1 is SGHAT and CDR2 is FQNNGV. V was shortened by 7 bases and J by 3 bases, with 3 bases between the two germline ends. DNA of the CDR3: TGTGCCAGCACCCACACCGGGGAGCTGTTTTTT. This gives the protein CASTHTGELFF. Supplemented by reference TRBV11-2 and TRBJ2-2, the full variable domain reads EAGVAQSPRYKIIEKRQSVAFWCNPISGHATLYWYQQILGQGPKLLIQFQNNGVVDDSQLPKDRFSAERLKGVDSTLKIQPAKLEDSAVYLCASTHTGELFFGEGSRLTVL.

This clone has only one observation. Other DNA sequences in the sample encode the same CDR3. The chain uses TRBV20-1 and TRBJ2-1; D remains unclear. Germline V CDR1 and CDR2: DFQATT, SNEGSKA (reference sequence). The CDR3 covers 10 residues. Trimming removed 3 bases from V and 8 bases from J, with 5 bases in between. CDR3 nucleotide sequence: TGCAGTGCTAGCTTACATGAGCAGTTCTTC. Translation gives CSASLHEQFF.

The chain uses TRBV5-8 and TRBJ2-7; 11 bases are a match to TRBD2. Germline trimming cut 6 bases from V and 5 bases from J; bases unmatched to any gene: 7. Germline V gene lookup returns CDR1 SGHTS and CDR2 YDEGEE. The CDR3 runs 14 residues. CDR3 sequence reads: CASKIIAGGNEQYF. For the CDR3, the DNA is TGTGCCAGCAAAATTATAGCGGGAGGGAACGAGCAGTACTTC.

The V gene is TRBV28, the J gene TRBJ1-6; D not certain. The V gene lost 4 bases and the J gene lost 2 bases, with 3 bases spanning the gap. The CDR3 totals 13 residues. CDR1 and CDR2 (germline): MDHEN, SYDVKM. CDR3 bases: TGTGCCAGCAGTTCAGCCTATAATTCACCCCTCCACTTT. It translates to CASSSAYNSPLHF.

The count of this clone is one. J is TRBJ1-5 and V is TRBV7-9, with 8 bases matching TRBD1. Trimming cost V 0 bases and J 1 base; bases outside gene matches: 11. Per germline, CDR1 SEHNR and CDR2 FQNEAQ (reference sequence). CDR3 length: 19 amino acids. CDR3 amino acids: CASSLAPGTGAYSNQPQHF. The CDR3 DNA follows: TGTGCCAGCAGCTTAGCTCCCGGGACAGGAGCTTACAGCAATCAGCCCCAGCATTTT.

The chain couples TRBV4-3 to TRBJ2-1; 7 positions agree with TRBD2. V lost 1 base and J lost 6; bases outside the gene matches: 9. Germline V gene data show CDR1 as LGHNA and CDR2 as YSLEER. This CDR3 has 16 residues. The CDR3 loop is CASSQAGREWVNEQFF. CDR3 DNA sequence: TGCGCCAGCAGCCAAGCGGGGCGGGAGTGGGTCAATGAGCAGTTCTTC.

V usage is TRBV27 and J usage is TRBJ2-2; D possibly uses TRBD1 or TRBD2 (5 bases each). Between the trimmed V and J ends, which lost 5 bases and 4 bases, there was a span of 14 bases. This CDR3 is 15 amino acids long. Germline V gene data show CDR1 as MNHEY and CDR2 as SMNVEV (reference sequence). CDR3 residues: CASSVRDGITGELFF. The CDR3 DNA reads TGTGCCAGCAGTGTCCGGGACGGCATCACCGGGGAGCTGTTTTTT.

This clone was observed a handful of times. J is TRBJ2-1 and V is TRBV2; no definite D call. Looked up from germline, CDR1 is SNHLY and CDR2 is FYNNEI. The CDR3 totals 12 residues. V lost 0 bases and J 5 bases, leaving 2 bases between the germline ends. The CDR3 DNA follows: TGTGCCAGCAGTGAAGCGGACAATGAGCAGTTCTTC. This encodes CASSEADNEQFF.

The rearrangement uses TRBV7-6 and TRBJ1-5, with D hard to call. V lost 1 base, J lost 7 bases, and 11 bases lay in between. Looked up from germline, CDR1 is SGHVS and CDR2 is FNYEAQ. CDR3 length: 14 amino acids. The CDR3 spells CASSLEKGRQPQHF. CDR3 bases: TGTGCCAGCAGCTTAGAGAAGGGAAGGCAGCCCCAGCATTTT.

The CDR3 nucleotides are TGTGCCAGCAGCTCTCCGACAATCTCCAGCTACTTC. It encodes CASSSPTISSYF. V usage is TRBV28 and J usage is TRBJ2-7; D call uncertain. CDR3 size: 12 residues. Trimming removed 6 bases at V and 13 bases at J, with 19 bases between. Germline V gives CDR1 MDHEN, CDR2 SYDVKM.